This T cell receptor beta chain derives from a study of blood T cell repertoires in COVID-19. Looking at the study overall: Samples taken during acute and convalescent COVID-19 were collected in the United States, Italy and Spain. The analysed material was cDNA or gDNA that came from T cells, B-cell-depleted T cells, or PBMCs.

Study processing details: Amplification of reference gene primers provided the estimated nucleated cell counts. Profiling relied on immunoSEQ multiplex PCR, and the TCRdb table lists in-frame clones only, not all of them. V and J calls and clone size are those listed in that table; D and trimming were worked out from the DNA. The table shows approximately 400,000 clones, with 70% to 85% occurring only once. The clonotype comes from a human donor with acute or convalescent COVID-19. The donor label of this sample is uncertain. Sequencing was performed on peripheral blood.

The CDR3 DNA is TGCAGTGCTAGTGGGTCTAGCGGGGGGGCCGTAGATACGCAGTATTTT. It is translated as CSASGSSGGAVDTQYF. The V call is TRBV20-1, the J call TRBJ2-3; TRBD2 matches 12 bases. Germline loops: CDR1 DFQATT, CDR2 SNEGSKA (reference sequence). Trimming cost V 3 bases and J 5 bases; bases outside gene matches: 9. CDR3 length: 16 residues.